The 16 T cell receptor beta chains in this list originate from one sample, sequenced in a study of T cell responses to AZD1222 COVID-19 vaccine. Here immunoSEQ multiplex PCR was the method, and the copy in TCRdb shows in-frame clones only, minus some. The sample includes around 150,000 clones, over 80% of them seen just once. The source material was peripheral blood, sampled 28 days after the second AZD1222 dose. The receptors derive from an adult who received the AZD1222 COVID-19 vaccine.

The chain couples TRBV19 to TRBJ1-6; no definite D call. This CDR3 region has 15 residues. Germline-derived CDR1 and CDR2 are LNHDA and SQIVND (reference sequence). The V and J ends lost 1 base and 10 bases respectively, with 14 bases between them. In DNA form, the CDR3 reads TGTGCCAGTAGTATAGTAGGGTTGTCGGGGTCACCCCTCCACTTT. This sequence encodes CASSIVGLSGSPLHF.

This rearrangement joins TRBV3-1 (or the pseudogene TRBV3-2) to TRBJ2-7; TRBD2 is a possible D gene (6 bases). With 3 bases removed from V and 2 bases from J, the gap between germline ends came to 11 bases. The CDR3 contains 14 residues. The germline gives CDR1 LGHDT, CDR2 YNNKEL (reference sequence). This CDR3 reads CASSQRDGAYEQYF. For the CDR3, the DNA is TGTGCCAGCAGCCAGCGGGACGGAGCCTACGAGCAGTACTTC.

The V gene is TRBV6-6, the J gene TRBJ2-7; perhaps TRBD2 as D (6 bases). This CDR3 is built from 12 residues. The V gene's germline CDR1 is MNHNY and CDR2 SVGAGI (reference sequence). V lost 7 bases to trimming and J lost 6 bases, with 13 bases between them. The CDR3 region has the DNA TGTGCCAGCAATCAAAGGGAGGCCGAGCAGTACTTC. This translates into CASNQREAEQYF.

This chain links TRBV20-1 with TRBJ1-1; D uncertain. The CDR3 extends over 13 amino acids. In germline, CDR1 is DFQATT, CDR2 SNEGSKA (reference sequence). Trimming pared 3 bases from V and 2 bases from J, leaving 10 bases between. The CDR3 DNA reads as TGCAGTGCTAGTAGGCAGAGCAACACTGAAGCTTTCTTT. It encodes CSASRQSNTEAFF.

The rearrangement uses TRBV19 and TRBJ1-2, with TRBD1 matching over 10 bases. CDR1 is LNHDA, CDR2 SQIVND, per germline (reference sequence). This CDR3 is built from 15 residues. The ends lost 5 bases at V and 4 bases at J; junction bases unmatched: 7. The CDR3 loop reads CASSPRDRGFYGYTF. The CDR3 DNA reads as TGTGCCAGTAGTCCCCGGGACAGGGGCTTCTATGGCTACACCTTC.

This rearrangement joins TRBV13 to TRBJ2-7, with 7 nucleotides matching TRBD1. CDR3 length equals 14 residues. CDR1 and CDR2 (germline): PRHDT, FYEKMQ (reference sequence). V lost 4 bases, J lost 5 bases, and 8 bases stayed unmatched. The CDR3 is CASSWSTGANEQYF. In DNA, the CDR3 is TGTGCCAGCAGCTGGTCTACAGGGGCGAACGAGCAGTACTTC.

Here the CDR3 reads CASSEARGRTYGYTF. DNA of the CDR3: TGTGCCAGCAGTGAAGCGCGGGGCAGGACCTATGGCTACACCTTC. J is TRBJ1-2 and V is TRBV2, with D tentatively TRBD1 (5 bases). The CDR3 contains 15 residues. V lost 0 bases, J lost 4 bases, and 12 bases lay in between. Germline CDR1 SNHLY, CDR2 FYNNEI.

The CDR3 loop is CASRRLGGEETQYF. CDR3 DNA sequence: TGTGCCAGCAGACGATTGGGGGGTGAAGAGACCCAGTACTTC. The J gene is TRBJ2-5, the V gene TRBV7-9, with D perhaps TRBD2 (6 bases). CDR3 length: 14 amino acids. Germline values: CDR1 SEHNR, CDR2 FQNEAQ (reference sequence). V dropped 6 bases and J dropped 3 bases, with 14 bases sitting between them.

CDR3 loop: CASSPLELMSNQPQHF. The CDR3 DNA is TGTGCCAGCTCACCACTGGAACTAATGAGCAATCAGCCCCAGCATTTT. The genes are TRBV18 and TRBJ1-5, with D hard to call. CDR1 is KGHSH, CDR2 LQKENI, per germline. V was clipped by 1 base and J by 1 base, with 11 bases between them. CDR3 length equals 16 residues.

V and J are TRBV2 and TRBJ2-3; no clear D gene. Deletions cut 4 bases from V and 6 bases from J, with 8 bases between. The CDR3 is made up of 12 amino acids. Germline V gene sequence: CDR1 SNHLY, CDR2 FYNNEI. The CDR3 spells CASSVRADTQYF. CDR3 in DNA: TGTGCCAGCAGTGTCCGCGCGGATACGCAGTATTTT.

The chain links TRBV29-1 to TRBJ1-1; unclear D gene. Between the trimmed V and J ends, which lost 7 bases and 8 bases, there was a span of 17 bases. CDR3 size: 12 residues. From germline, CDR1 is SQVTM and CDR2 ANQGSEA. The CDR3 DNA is TGCAGCGATTCTTCCGGGAACCTCGAAGCTTTCTTT. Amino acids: CSDSSGNLEAFF. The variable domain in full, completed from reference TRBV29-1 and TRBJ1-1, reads SAVISQKPSRDICQRGTSLTIQCQVDSQVTMMFWYRQQPGQSLTLIATANQGSEATYESGFVIDKFPISRPNLTFSTLTVSNMSPEDSSIYLCSDSSGNLEAFFGQGTRLTVV.

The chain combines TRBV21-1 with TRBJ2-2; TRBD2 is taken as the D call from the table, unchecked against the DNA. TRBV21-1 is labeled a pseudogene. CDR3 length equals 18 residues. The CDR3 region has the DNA TGTGCCAGCAGCAGAGGGCCTAGGGCAGGTCCCGACACCGGGGAGCTGTTTTTT. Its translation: CASSRGPRAGPDTGELFF.

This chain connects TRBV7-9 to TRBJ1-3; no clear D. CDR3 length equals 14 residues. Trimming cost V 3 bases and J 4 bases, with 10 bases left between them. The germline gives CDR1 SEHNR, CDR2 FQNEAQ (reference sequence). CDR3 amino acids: CASSFPVGGNTIYF. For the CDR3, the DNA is TGTGCCAGCAGCTTCCCCGTGGGCGGAAACACCATATATTTT.

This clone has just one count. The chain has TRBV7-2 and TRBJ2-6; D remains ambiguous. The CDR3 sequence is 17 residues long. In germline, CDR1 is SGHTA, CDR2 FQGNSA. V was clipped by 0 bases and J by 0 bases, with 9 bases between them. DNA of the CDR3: TGTGCCAGCAGCTTAGCCCACAGACGCTCTGGGGCCAACGTCCTGACTTTC. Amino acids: CASSLAHRRSGANVLTF.

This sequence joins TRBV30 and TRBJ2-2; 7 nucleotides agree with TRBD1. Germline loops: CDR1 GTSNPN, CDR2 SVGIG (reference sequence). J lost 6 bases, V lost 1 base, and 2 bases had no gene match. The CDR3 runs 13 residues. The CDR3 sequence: CAWSGTGAGELFF. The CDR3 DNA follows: TGTGCCTGGAGTGGGACAGGCGCCGGGGAGCTGTTTTTT. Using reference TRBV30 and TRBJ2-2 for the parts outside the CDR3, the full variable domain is SQTIHQWPATLVQPVGSPLSLECTVEGTSNPNLYWYRQAAGRGLQLLFYSVGIGQISSEVPQNLSASRPQDRQFILSSKKLLLSDSGFYLCAWSGTGAGELFFGEGSRLTVL.

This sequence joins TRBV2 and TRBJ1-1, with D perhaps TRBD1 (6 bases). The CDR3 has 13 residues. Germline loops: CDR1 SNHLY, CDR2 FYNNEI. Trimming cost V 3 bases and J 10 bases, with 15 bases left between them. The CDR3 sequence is CASSDEMTGSAFF. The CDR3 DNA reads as TGTGCCAGCAGTGACGAAATGACAGGCTCAGCTTTCTTT.